The 20 T cell receptor beta chains in this list originate from one sample, sequenced in a study of response to subunit inactivated influenza vaccine. TCRdb fed the RT-PCR reads into MiXCR, producing one record per CDR3 protein. In the table there are roughly 760,000 distinct CDR3 sequences, around 20% of which are singletons. Source: PBMCs from blood, taken approximately 5 days after vaccination. The receptors originated from a man aged 50-60 years who received an inactivated influenza vaccine.

The DNA of the CDR3 is TGTGCCAGCAGGGCTATAGGAGACTATGGCTACACCTTC. Protein product: CASRAIGDYGYTF. The gene calls are TRBV6-1 and TRBJ1-2; D not certain. This CDR3 spans 13 amino acids. Germline V lookup: CDR1 MNHNS, CDR2 SASEGT. V lost 6 bases, J lost 3 bases, and 11 bases lay in between.

This clonotype showed up just a few times. This chain connects TRBV4-1 to TRBJ2-3, with D hard to call. Per germline, CDR1 MGHRA and CDR2 YSYEKL. The CDR3 is 13 amino acids. Trimming cost V 2 bases and J 5 bases, with 8 bases left between them. The CDR3 coding sequence is TGCGCCAGCAGCCAACGACCCAGAGATACGCAGTATTTT. It specifies CASSQRPRDTQYF.

Only a few counts were recorded for this clonotype. The chain links TRBV7-8 to TRBJ2-1, with D perhaps matching TRBD2 (7 bases). The V and J ends lost 6 bases and 7 bases respectively, with 34 bases between them. CDR1 and CDR2 from the germline V gene are SGHVS and FQNEAQ. The CDR3 consists of 20 residues. This CDR3 is CASSPSWHGGGGRAMNEQFF. DNA of the CDR3: TGTGCCAGCAGTCCCAGTTGGCACGGTGGGGGGGGCCGGGCAATGAATGAGCAGTTCTTC.

In its sample, this clonotype was seen a few times. V is TRBV12-3 or TRBV12-4 and J is TRBJ2-3, with 15 bases identical to TRBD2. V lost 6 bases to trimming and J lost 4 bases; unmatched junction nucleotides: 2. The CDR3 is 15 residues long. The CDR3 nucleotides are TGTGCCAGCAGAGGACTAGCGGGGGGGGCAGATACGCAGTATTTT. Its translation is CASRGLAGGADTQYF.

This clonotype has more than one count but fewer than ten. The V gene is TRBV5-1, the J gene TRBJ2-7, with 9 positions matching TRBD1. Germline V gene data show CDR1 as SGHRS and CDR2 as YFSETQ. J gave up 5 bases and V 0 bases, and 6 bases lay outside the gene matches. The CDR3 loop spans 15 amino acids. This CDR3 is CASSLGGTGQNEQYF. DNA of the CDR3: TGCGCCAGCAGCTTGGGGGGGACAGGGCAGAACGAGCAGTACTTC.

The chain combines TRBV20-1 with TRBJ2-6; unclear D gene. Deletions cut 3 bases from V and 0 bases from J, with 6 bases between. Germline CDR1 and CDR2: DFQATT and SNEGSKA (reference sequence). CDR3 size: 14 residues. DNA for the CDR3: TGCAGTGCTAGGGCCTACTCTGGGGCCAACGTCCTGACTTTC. Residues: CSARAYSGANVLTF.

This clonotype came up a few times. V and J are TRBV2 and TRBJ2-7; unclear D gene. Looked up from germline, CDR1 is SNHLY and CDR2 is FYNNEI. The V gene lost 1 base and the J gene lost 10 bases, with 11 bases spanning the gap. The CDR3 is 12 amino acids. CDR3 bases: TGTGCCAGCAGTGAAGGTAGCCGGGTACAGTACTTC. Translating it yields CASSEGSRVQYF.

This clonotype showed up just a few times. This sequence joins TRBV29-1 and TRBJ1-2, with D maybe TRBD1 (6 bases). V lost 2 bases, J lost 3 bases, and 16 bases lay in between. The length of the CDR3 is 15 residues. Germline CDR1 SQVTM, CDR2 ANQGSEA. DNA of the CDR3: TGCAGCGTTGAAAGGTGGGCAGGGGACGACTATGGCTACACCTTC. Its protein is CSVERWAGDDYGYTF.

This chain uses TRBV18 with TRBJ2-1; 9 positions match TRBD2. V lost 2 bases, J lost 0 bases, and 5 bases stayed unmatched. CDR3 size: 17 residues. Per the germline V gene, CDR1 is KGHSH and CDR2 is LQKENI. The chain's CDR3 is CASSPTLAGSSYNEQFF. In DNA form, the CDR3 reads TGTGCCAGCTCACCAACTCTAGCGGGGAGCTCCTACAATGAGCAGTTCTTC.

The chain is built from TRBV6-6 and TRBJ2-5; possibly TRBD1 for D (5 bases). Trimming removed 0 bases from V and 3 bases from J, with 5 bases in between. CDR3 size: 13 residues. Germline V gene data show CDR1 as MNHNY and CDR2 as SVGAGI (reference sequence). The CDR3 reads CASSYSREETQYF. CDR3 in DNA: TGTGCCAGCAGTTACTCCAGGGAAGAGACCCAGTACTTC.

The V and J genes are TRBV29-1 and TRBJ2-3, with D tentatively TRBD2 (5 bases). Trimming took off 4 bases at V and 5 bases at J, with 16 bases between the two ends. Germline CDR1 and CDR2: SQVTM and ANQGSEA. The CDR3 totals 14 residues. This chain's CDR3 is CSVATGTPIDTQYF. In DNA form, the CDR3 reads TGCAGCGTTGCTACGGGAACACCGATAGATACGCAGTATTTT.

At least ten counts were recorded for this clonotype. The J gene is TRBJ2-3, the V gene TRBV11-1, with 11 bases that match TRBD2. Trimming at V came to 2 bases and at J to 1 base, leaving 8 bases not matched to a gene. CDR1 and CDR2 from the germline V gene are SGHAT and FQDESV (reference sequence). This CDR3 comprises 18 residues. CDR3 residues: CASSLPPRLAGRTDTQYF. DNA for the CDR3: TGTGCCAGCAGCTTACCCCCCCGACTAGCGGGGCGCACAGATACGCAGTATTTT.

This clonotype was seen only a few times. The V and J genes are TRBV4-2 and TRBJ2-2, with 9 bases that match TRBD2. From germline, CDR1 is LGHNA and CDR2 YNFKEQ. This CDR3 spans 15 amino acids. V lost 4 bases to trimming and J lost 1 base; unmatched junction nucleotides: 1. The CDR3 DNA reads TGTGCCAGCAGCCCAGCGGGGGGGAACACCGGGGAGCTGTTTTTT. It encodes CASSPAGGNTGELFF.

This clonotype was detected a few times. This sequence joins TRBV20-1 and TRBJ2-2, with D maybe TRBD2 (5 bases). Trimming stripped 6 bases from V and 0 bases from J, with 20 bases between. This CDR3 contains 17 residues. Germline V gene lookup returns CDR1 DFQATT and CDR2 SNEGSKA (reference sequence). CDR3 nucleotide sequence: TGCAGTGCGGAGGCGGTTAGGGATTCCCCGAACACCGGGGAGCTGTTTTTT. Protein sequence: CSAEAVRDSPNTGELFF.

The chain couples TRBV28 to TRBJ1-1; the D is unclear. Germline lookup yields CDR1 MDHEN and CDR2 SYDVKM. Trimming left V 7 bases short and J 1 base short, with 4 bases between. This CDR3 region has 11 residues. CDR3 in DNA: TGTGCCAGCACAACGAACACTGAAGCTTTCTTT. Its translation is CASTTNTEAFF.

The rearrangement links TRBV20-1 to TRBJ2-7; 8 positions agree with TRBD1. The junction had 11 bases not matched to a gene; V was cut back by 6 bases and J by 4 bases. The CDR3 loop spans 14 amino acids. Germline V gene sequence: CDR1 DFQATT, CDR2 SNEGSKA (reference sequence). In nucleotides, the CDR3 is TGCAGTGCACGAAGTGACAGGGGAACGTACGAGCAGTACTTC. Amino acids: CSARSDRGTYEQYF.

This chain's CDR3 is CASSYSRTSPGELFF. The CDR3 nucleotides are TGTGCCAGCAGTTACTCCAGGACATCTCCCGGGGAGCTGTTTTTT. The chain has TRBV6-5 and TRBJ2-2; TRBD1 might be the D (5 bases). The CDR3 spans 15 residues. Germline V gene sequence: CDR1 MNHEY, CDR2 SVGAGI. V lost 0 bases to trimming and J lost 6 bases, with 11 bases between them.

This rearrangement joins TRBV20-1 to TRBJ2-3; D tentatively reads TRBD1 or TRBD2 (5 bases each). Trimming left V 8 bases short and J 6 bases short, with 15 bases between. CDR1 and CDR2 (germline): DFQATT, SNEGSKA (reference sequence). This CDR3 is built from 12 residues. The CDR3 reads CSSTWGRDTQYF. DNA of the CDR3: TGCAGTTCCACATGGGGACGGGATACGCAGTATTTT.

The sample holds many counts of this clonotype. The V gene is TRBV18, the J gene TRBJ2-1; TRBD2 might be the D (6 bases). Trimming removed 6 bases from V and 4 bases from J, with 10 bases in between. Per the germline V gene, CDR1 is KGHSH and CDR2 is LQKENI. The length of the CDR3 is 13 residues. The CDR3 here is CASSKDYYNEQFF. In nucleotides, the CDR3 is TGTGCCAGCTCCAAGGACTATTACAATGAGCAGTTCTTC. Together with reference TRBV18 and TRBJ2-1, the CDR3 gives the full variable domain: NAGVMQNPRHLVRRRGQEARLRCSPMKGHSHVYWYRQLPEEGLKFMVYLQKENIIDESGMPKERFSAEFPKEGPSILRIQQVVRGDSAAYFCASSKDYYNEQFFGPGTRLTVL.

This clonotype occurred a few times. This sequence joins TRBV4-3 and TRBJ2-1, with D possibly matching TRBD1 (6 bases). Germline V gene lookup returns CDR1 LGHNA and CDR2 YSLEER. The CDR3 has 17 amino acids. V lost 0 bases to trimming and J lost 4 bases, with 16 bases between them. This CDR3 reads CASSQEAFFRGYNEQFF. The CDR3 DNA follows: TGCGCCAGCAGCCAAGAAGCATTTTTCAGGGGTTACAATGAGCAGTTCTTC.